This T cell receptor (beta chain) was observed in a study of Ad26.COV2.S vaccination and SARS-CoV-2 variants. Study outcomes and limitations: Using TCR breadth and depth analyses may have led to underestimated total T cell responses. The study found similar non-spike TCR breadth in vaccine and placebo recipients.

Sample treatment: 15 to 20 received Ad26.COV2.S at low or high dose, single or two shots; 5 received placebo; per-sample allocation not given. Sampling occurred on day 63 after the first vaccine or placebo injection. The shot given was an Ad26 vector that makes Wuhan-strain SARS-CoV-2 spike. A note on this clone: Antigen unknown.

CDR3 length equals 15 residues. Germline CDR1 and CDR2: LNHDA and SQIVND (reference sequence). V gave up 5 bases and J gave up 8 bases, with 21 bases separating them. TCRdb keeps only in-frame clones here, not all; method: immunoSEQ multiplex PCR. Of 200,000 to 300,000 clones listed, about 83% are singletons. The clonotype was recovered from a person between 18 and 59 years old who received the Ad26.COV2.S COVID-19 vaccine or a placebo. Here the sequenced sample was peripheral blood, taken in a trial of Ad26.COV2.S vaccine versus placebo. The chain employs TRBV19 and TRBJ1-2; the D gene is possibly TRBD1 (6 bases). This chain's CDR3 is CASSALAGQTWGYTF. DNA of the CDR3: TGTGCCAGTAGTGCCTTAGCCGGACAGACTTGGGGCTACACCTTC.